This passage covers 10 T cell receptor beta chains from one sample sequenced in a study of T-cell memory formation after mild COVID-19. TCRdb re-analysed the 5' RACE reads in MiXCR, keeping a single row per CDR3 protein. The data contain more than 250,000 distinct CDR3 sequences, roughly 16% of them singletons. Sequencing used PBMCs or a T cell subset sorted from them (not recorded which). These receptors came from a man aged 18 to 30 who had mild COVID-19 (a few samples of this study predate the infection). Cell type and time point are not known.

This clonotype was seen a handful of times. V is TRBV7-9 and J is TRBJ1-1; TRBD1 agrees at 10 bases. Germline CDR1 and CDR2: SEHNR and FQNEAQ (reference sequence). V lost 5 bases to trimming and J lost 10 bases; unmatched junction nucleotides: 7. The length of the CDR3 is 13 residues. CDR3 nucleotides: TGTGCCAGCAGCCTCGACAGGGGGCCCCGAGCTTTCTTT. This sequence encodes CASSLDRGPRAFF.

The chain has TRBV6-5 and TRBJ2-7, with D unclear. In germline, CDR1 is MNHEY, CDR2 SVGAGI. CDR3 length equals 9 residues. The CDR3 loop is CASTQSLNV. CDR3 in DNA: TGTGCCAGCACACAATCTCTAAACGTC.

The rearrangement joins TRBV29-1 to TRBJ2-3; possibly TRBD1 or TRBD2 for D (5 bases each). This CDR3 is 14 amino acids long. CDR1 is SQVTM and CDR2 is ANQGSEA in the germline V gene. V was pared by 6 bases and J by 6 bases, with 19 bases between. The CDR3 DNA sequence: TGCAGCGTCTATAGTGGAATAGGGGAGGATACGCAGTATTTT. It translates to CSVYSGIGEDTQYF.

A remark on this clonotype: One end of the junction is discordant with germline, which a read error may explain. This sequence joins TRBV11-2 and TRBJ2-3, with D perhaps TRBD2 (7 bases). The CDR3 spans 15 residues. Germline CDR1 and CDR2: SGHAT and FQNNGV. The chain's CDR3 is CASTLEGGASDTQYF. CDR3 nucleotides: TGTGCCAGCACCTTAGAAGGGGGGGCATCAGATACGCAGTATTTT.

The gene calls are TRBV10-3 and TRBJ1-5; no definite D call. Trimming stripped 0 bases from V and 8 bases from J, with 8 bases between. This CDR3 is 13 amino acids long. Germline V gene lookup returns CDR1 ENHRY and CDR2 SYGVKD. The CDR3 DNA is TGTGCCATCAGTGAGTCCCAGGCGGAGCCCCAGCATTTT. As protein: CAISESQAEPQHF.

This clonotype was detected a few times. The rearrangement joins TRBV5-1 to TRBJ1-4; TRBD1 might be the D (5 bases). CDR3 length: 15 residues. V was shortened by 4 bases and J by 8 bases, with 18 bases between the two germline ends. The germline CDR1 and CDR2 sequences are SGHRS and YFSETQ. The CDR3: CASSEEGRRKEKLFF. CDR3 DNA: TGCGCCAGCAGCGAAGAGGGGAGGAGAAAAGAAAAACTGTTTTTT.

This clonotype showed up just a few times. The V gene is TRBV12-3 or TRBV12-4, the J gene TRBJ2-5, with D possibly TRBD1 on 6 matching bases. This CDR3 is built from 14 residues. Trimming left V 5 bases short and J 0 bases short, with 10 bases between. CDR3 DNA sequence: TGTGCCAGCAGTCGAGGGGGTAACCAAGAGACCCAGTACTTC. Protein: CASSRGGNQETQYF.

The chain employs TRBV5-6 and TRBJ1-2; tentative D call: TRBD1 (6 bases). This CDR3 region has 13 residues. The V end was cut by 2 bases, the J end by 7 bases, with 12 bases between. In germline, CDR1 is SGHDT, CDR2 YYEEEE. This CDR3 reads CASSFSLQGGYTF. CDR3 DNA: TGTGCCAGCAGCTTCAGCTTACAGGGTGGCTACACCTTC.

The V and J genes are TRBV4-1 and TRBJ1-4; D not certain. Trimming cost V 3 bases and J 8 bases, with 7 bases left between them. This CDR3 has 12 residues. Per germline, CDR1 MGHRA and CDR2 YSYEKL. DNA for the CDR3: TGCGCCAGCAGCCAGGGAGGGGAAAAACTGTTTTTT. Translated, it gives CASSQGGEKLFF.

This clonotype was counted many times. The chain is built from TRBV4-3 and TRBJ1-2; 9 nucleotides agree with TRBD1. The junction had 3 bases not matched to a gene; V was cut back by 0 bases and J by 4 bases. Germline V gene sequence: CDR1 LGHNA, CDR2 YSLEER. The CDR3 is 15 amino acids. The CDR3 here is CASSQDRGQGYGYTF. CDR3 DNA sequence: TGCGCCAGCAGCCAAGATCGGGGACAGGGCTATGGCTACACCTTC.